Each of the 25 T cell receptor beta chains below was sequenced from the same sample in a study of blood T cells in healthy people across ages. Alongside a J-beta primer mix, a sample-barcoded 5' primer served in a second PCR lasting about 6 to 11 cycles. Each CDR3 protein is one row after TCRdb ran MiXCR on the 5' RACE reads. The sample has around 1,700,000 distinct CDR3 sequences; roughly 28% are singletons. Sequenced: blood. All receptors come from a young woman in good health.

This chain uses TRBV27 with TRBJ1-1, with 10 positions matching TRBD1. The germline V gene encodes CDR1 MNHEY and CDR2 SMNVEV (reference sequence). The length of the CDR3 is 16 residues. V dropped 4 bases and J dropped 6; count of bases not matched to a gene: 11. The CDR3 sequence: CASSSLPGQGYSEAFF. In nucleotides, the CDR3 is TGTGCCAGCAGTTCCCTTCCGGGACAGGGGTACTCTGAAGCTTTCTTT.

This clonotype was counted at least ten times. The chain combines TRBV27 with TRBJ2-5; D remains unclear. The germline V and J ends were trimmed by 2 bases and 6 bases, with 13 bases remaining between them. Germline CDR1 reads MNHEY; CDR2 reads SMNVEV (reference sequence). This CDR3 is 14 amino acids long. The CDR3 DNA reads TGTGCCAGCAGTTTAGTTGAGTCCGCAAAGACCCAGTACTTC. Residues: CASSLVESAKTQYF.

This clonotype was seen a few times. The rearrangement joins TRBV5-1 to TRBJ2-1, with 12 bases matching TRBD2. The V gene's germline CDR1 is SGHRS and CDR2 YFSETQ. V lost 0 bases and J lost 2; bases outside the gene matches: 0. The CDR3 totals 16 residues. The CDR3 spells CASSLASGGAYNEQFF. The CDR3 DNA reads as TGCGCCAGCAGCTTGGCTAGCGGGGGGGCCTACAATGAGCAGTTCTTC.

Only a few counts were recorded for this clonotype. The chain couples TRBV29-1 to TRBJ2-7; 12 nucleotides align to TRBD2. Germline V gives CDR1 SQVTM, CDR2 ANQGSEA. The V gene end was trimmed by 5 bases and the J gene end by 5 bases; junction bases not matched to a gene: 13. This CDR3 region has 16 residues. DNA for the CDR3: TGCAGCGTTCAACTTCGACTAGCGGGAGATCTCCACGAGCAGTACTTC. Amino acids: CSVQLRLAGDLHEQYF.

This sequence joins TRBV3-1 and TRBJ1-5, with D hard to call. V was clipped by 1 base and J by 1 base, with 5 bases between them. The CDR3 sequence is 14 residues long. CDR1 is LGHDT and CDR2 is YNNKEL in the germline V gene (reference sequence). The CDR3 DNA reads as TGTGCCAGCAGCCAAGCGGACAGCAATCAGCCCCAGCATTTT. Residues: CASSQADSNQPQHF.

The chain couples TRBV10-2 to TRBJ2-1; TRBD2 agrees at 15 bases. This CDR3 is 15 amino acids long. Per germline, CDR1 WSHSY and CDR2 SAAADI. J lost 9 bases, V lost 8 bases, and 8 bases had no gene match. In DNA, the CDR3 is TGCGCCAGCCACCGGACTAGCGGGGGGGCTTCTGAGCAGTTCTTC. It is translated as CASHRTSGGASEQFF.

The chain links TRBV5-1 to TRBJ2-2; D unresolved. Trimming left V 4 bases short and J 5 bases short, with 15 bases between. There are 15 residues in the CDR3. CDR1 and CDR2 from the germline V gene are SGHRS and YFSETQ. The CDR3 DNA is TGCGCCAGCAGCCTGACGGACCCCGTGACCGGGGAGCTGTTTTTT. It codes for CASSLTDPVTGELFF.

The sample holds a few counts of this clonotype. The gene calls are TRBV29-1 and TRBJ2-3, with D unresolved. Trimming shortened V by 8 bases and J by 4 bases, and 16 bases separated the two germline ends. The CDR3 has 13 residues. The V gene's germline CDR1 is SQVTM and CDR2 ANQGSEA. The DNA of the CDR3 is TGCAGCTTGGAAGCGCAGATGGCAGATACGCAGTATTTT. Its protein product is CSLEAQMADTQYF.

The rearrangement joins TRBV29-1 to TRBJ1-2, with TRBD1 matching over 9 bases. The CDR3 length is 15 residues. The germline gives CDR1 SQVTM, CDR2 ANQGSEA. The V gene end was trimmed by 6 bases and the J gene end by 7 bases; junction bases not matched to a gene: 15. The CDR3 reads CSVAVGDRDIRGYTF. CDR3 nucleotides: TGCAGCGTCGCCGTGGGGGACAGGGACATTCGTGGCTACACCTTC.

The sample holds many counts of this clonotype. The chain carries TRBV12-3 or TRBV12-4 and TRBJ2-6; D is possibly TRBD1 or TRBD2 (5 bases each). The V end lost 3 bases, the J end lost 0 bases, and 15 bases lay between the germline ends. There are 18 residues in the CDR3. The DNA for the CDR3 is TGTGCCAGCAGTTTTTGGGACCGACAGAGCTCTGGGGCCAACGTCCTGACTTTC. Amino acid sequence: CASSFWDRQSSGANVLTF.

The chain carries TRBV28 and TRBJ2-4; D remains ambiguous. The DNA end lines up better with TRBJ2-7; the J call may be wrong. The CDR3 runs to 14 residues. Germline V CDR1 and CDR2: MDHEN, SYDVKM. The CDR3 is CASSLTGLPDEQYF. The CDR3 DNA reads TGTGCCAGCAGTTTAACGGGTCTCCCGGACGAGCAGTACTTC.

The chain employs TRBV10-2 and TRBJ1-2; 9 bases align to TRBD1. V lost 5 bases, J lost 4 bases, and 11 bases stayed unmatched. Germline CDR1 and CDR2: WSHSY and SAAADI. The CDR3 runs 16 residues. CDR3 protein: CASSKSGTGRGYGYTF. Written as DNA, the CDR3 is TGCGCCAGCAGTAAATCCGGGACAGGGCGTGGCTATGGCTACACCTTC.

This rearrangement joins TRBV6-6 to TRBJ2-5; 9 bases agree with TRBD2. The CDR3 is 14 amino acids. Germline V CDR1 and CDR2: MNHNY, SVGAGI (reference sequence). Trimming removed 11 bases from V and 0 bases from J; junction bases left unmatched: 7. CDR3 in amino acids: CACGRDSNQETQYF. The CDR3 DNA reads TGTGCCTGCGGGAGGGACAGCAACCAAGAGACCCAGTACTTC.

The sample holds one count of this clonotype. V is TRBV6-5 and J is TRBJ2-1; D may be TRBD2 (7 bases). Germline CDR1 reads MNHEY; CDR2 reads SVGAGI. CDR3 length equals 15 residues. V dropped 6 bases and J dropped 6 bases, with 18 bases sitting between them. The CDR3, as DNA: TGTGCCAGCAGATTAGGACTAGGGGGTTTCAATGAGCAGTTCTTC. Protein sequence: CASRLGLGGFNEQFF.

The chain has TRBV6-5 and TRBJ2-4; D gene ambiguous. The J call may be wrong; the DNA end is better matched by TRBJ2-5. Per the germline V gene, CDR1 is MNHEY and CDR2 is SVGAGI. The CDR3 has 13 amino acids. The CDR3 loop is CASSRNEQETQYF. CDR3 sequence (DNA): TGTGCCAGCAGTCGTAATGAACAAGAGACCCAGTACTTC.

This clonotype was counted between two and nine times. J is TRBJ1-4 and V is TRBV25-1; D gene uncertain. V dropped 3 bases and J dropped 5 bases, with 13 bases sitting between them. This CDR3 has 15 amino acids. Germline V gene sequence: CDR1 MGHDK, CDR2 SYGVNS. CDR3 coding DNA: TGTGCCAGCAGTGATAAGGAGACAAAAAATGAAAAACTGTTTTTT. It specifies CASSDKETKNEKLFF.

The genes are TRBV12-3 or TRBV12-4 and TRBJ2-3; D is possibly TRBD2 (7 bases). Trimming shortened V by 1 base and J by 7 bases, and 9 bases separated the two germline ends. The CDR3 consists of 13 residues. CDR3 bases: TGTGCCAGCAGTTTAGGGGGGGGCCATACGCAGTATTTT. This encodes CASSLGGGHTQYF.

This clonotype appeared a few times. V gene TRBV2 combines with J gene TRBJ2-3, with D possibly being TRBD2 (6 bases). Trimming took 4 bases from V and 0 from J, leaving 11 bases between them. The CDR3 is 15 residues long. The germline V gene encodes CDR1 SNHLY and CDR2 FYNNEI. This CDR3 is CASSGAGLSTDTQYF. The CDR3 nucleotides are TGTGCCAGCAGTGGCGCGGGGCTCAGCACAGATACGCAGTATTTT.

The chain links TRBV9 to TRBJ2-2; 9 nucleotides align to TRBD2. The CDR3 covers 18 residues. Germline V gives CDR1 SGDLS, CDR2 YYNGEE. Unmatched junction bases numbered 14, after V lost 4 bases and J lost 4 bases. The DNA of the CDR3 is TGTGCCAGCAGCCCCCCACTCCAACTAGCGGGTTTCACCGGGGAGCTGTTTTTT. Translation: CASSPPLQLAGFTGELFF.

This rearrangement joins TRBV9 to TRBJ1-2; 12 bases map to TRBD1. Looked up from germline, CDR1 is SGDLS and CDR2 is YYNGEE. The CDR3 is 16 residues long. V shed 3 bases and J 8 bases; nucleotides not matched to a gene: 11. The CDR3 here is CASSASGTGGSRGYTF. CDR3 sequence (DNA): TGTGCCAGCAGCGCTTCCGGGACAGGGGGCTCTCGGGGCTACACCTTC.

This chain joins TRBV5-1 and TRBJ1-2; D possibly corresponds to TRBD1 (6 bases). Trimming took off 0 bases at V and 0 bases at J, with 15 bases between the two ends. CDR1 and CDR2 (germline): SGHRS, YFSETQ. The CDR3 is made up of 17 amino acids. CDR3 sequence reads: CASSLDTGRGANYGYTF. The CDR3 DNA is TGCGCCAGCAGCTTGGATACAGGGAGAGGGGCTAACTATGGCTACACCTTC.

The chain links TRBV7-2 to TRBJ2-1; D assignment may be TRBD1 or TRBD2 (6 bases each). CDR1 is SGHTA, CDR2 FQGNSA, per germline. The CDR3 is made up of 15 amino acids. The germline V and J ends were trimmed by 0 bases and 8 bases, with 14 bases remaining between them. The DNA of the CDR3 is TGTGCCAGCAGCTTAGCGGTTGATCGGGGGCATGAGCAGTTCTTC. This translates into CASSLAVDRGHEQFF.

The chain has TRBV28 and TRBJ1-4; TRBD1 might be the D (5 bases). V shed 4 bases and J shed 3 bases, with 6 bases lying between them. The CDR3 runs 13 residues. CDR1 is MDHEN and CDR2 is SYDVKM in the germline V gene. DNA of the CDR3: TGTGCCAGCAGTTCGACAGCTAATGAAAAACTGTTTTTT. Protein: CASSSTANEKLFF.

The chain uses TRBV18 and TRBJ2-7; 7 nucleotides line up with TRBD1. The junction had 10 bases not matched to a gene; V was cut back by 2 bases and J by 3 bases. The germline V gene has CDR1 KGHSH and CDR2 LQKENI. CDR3 length: 16 amino acids. The CDR3 is CASSPGETGFGYEQYF. The CDR3 DNA reads as TGTGCCAGCTCACCAGGAGAGACAGGGTTCGGCTACGAGCAGTACTTC.

In regard to this clonotype: An end of the junction does not agree with germline; a read error may underlie this. V is TRBV20-1 and J is TRBJ2-2, with a tentative D call TRBD2 (5 bases). From germline, CDR1 is DFQATT and CDR2 SNEGSKA (reference sequence). The CDR3 is made up of 14 amino acids. The CDR3 sequence: CSASLGRSTGEMFF. The DNA for the CDR3 is TGCAGTGCTAGTCTCGGGCGGTCCACCGGGGAGATGTTTTTT.